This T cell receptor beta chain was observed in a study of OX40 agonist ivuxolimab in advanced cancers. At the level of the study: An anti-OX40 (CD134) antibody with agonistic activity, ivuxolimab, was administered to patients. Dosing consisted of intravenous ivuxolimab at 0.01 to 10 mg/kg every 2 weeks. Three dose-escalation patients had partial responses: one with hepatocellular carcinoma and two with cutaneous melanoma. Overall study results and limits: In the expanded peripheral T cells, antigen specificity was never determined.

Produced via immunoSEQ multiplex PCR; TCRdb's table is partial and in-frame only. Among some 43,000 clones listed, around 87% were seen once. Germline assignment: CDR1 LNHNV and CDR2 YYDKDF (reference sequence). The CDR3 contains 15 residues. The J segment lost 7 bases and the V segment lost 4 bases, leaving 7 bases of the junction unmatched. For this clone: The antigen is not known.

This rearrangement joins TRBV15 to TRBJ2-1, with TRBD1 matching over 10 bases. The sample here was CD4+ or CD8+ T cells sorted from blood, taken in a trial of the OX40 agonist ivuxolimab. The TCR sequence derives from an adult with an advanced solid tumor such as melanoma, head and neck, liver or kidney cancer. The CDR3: CATSTSGTGVNEQFF. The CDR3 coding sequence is TGTGCCACCAGCACCTCCGGGACAGGGGTTAATGAGCAGTTCTTC.